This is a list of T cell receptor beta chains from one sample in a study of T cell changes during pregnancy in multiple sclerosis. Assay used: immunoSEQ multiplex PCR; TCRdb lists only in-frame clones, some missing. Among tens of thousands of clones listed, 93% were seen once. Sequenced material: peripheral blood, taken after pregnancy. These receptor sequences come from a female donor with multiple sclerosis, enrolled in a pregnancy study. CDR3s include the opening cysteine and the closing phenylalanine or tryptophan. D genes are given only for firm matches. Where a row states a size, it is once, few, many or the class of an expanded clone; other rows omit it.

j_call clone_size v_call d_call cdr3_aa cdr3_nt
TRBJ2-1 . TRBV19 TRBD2 CASSNLAGGYNEQFF TGTGCCAGTAGTAATCTAGCGGGAGGCTACAATGAGCAGTTCTTC
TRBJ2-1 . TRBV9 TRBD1 CASTPGQSYNEQFF TGTGCCAGCACACCGGGACAGAGTTACAATGAGCAGTTCTTC
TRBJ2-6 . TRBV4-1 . CASSQSQGFTPLGANVLTF TGCGCCAGCAGCCAAAGCCAGGGATTCACCCCCCTGGGGGCCAACGTCCTGACTTTC
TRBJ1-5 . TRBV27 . CASSTTGFNQPQHF TGTGCCAGCAGTACTACAGGCTTCAATCAGCCCCAGCATTTT
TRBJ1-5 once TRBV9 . CASSVGSGNQPQHF TGTGCCAGCAGCGTAGGCAGCGGCAATCAGCCCCAGCATTTT
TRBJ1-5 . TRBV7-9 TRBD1 CASSSGGGGQPQHF TGTGCCAGCAGCTCAGGAGGGGGCGGTCAGCCCCAGCATTTT
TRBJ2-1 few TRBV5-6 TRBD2 CASSSWGRVSYNEQFF TGTGCCAGCAGCTCTTGGGGGAGGGTCTCCTACAATGAGCAGTTCTTC
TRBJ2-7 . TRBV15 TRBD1 CATSMAQGDSYEQYF TGTGCCACCAGCATGGCCCAGGGGGACTCCTACGAGCAGTACTTC
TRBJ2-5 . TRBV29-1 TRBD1 CSVGTGVETQYF TGCAGCGTTGGGACAGGGGTTGAGACCCAGTACTTC
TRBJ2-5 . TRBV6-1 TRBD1 CASSRDREETQYF TGTGCCAGCAGCCGGGACAGGGAAGAGACCCAGTACTTC
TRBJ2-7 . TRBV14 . CASSQNFPNYEQYF TGTGCCAGCAGCCAAAACTTCCCTAACTACGAGCAGTACTTC
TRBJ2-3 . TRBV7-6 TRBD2 CASSPSGGRADTQYF TGTGCCAGCAGCCCGAGCGGGGGGCGTGCAGATACGCAGTATTTT
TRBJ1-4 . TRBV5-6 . CASSLYSQALNEKLFF TGTGCCAGCAGCTTGTATTCCCAGGCCCTTAATGAAAAACTGTTTTTT
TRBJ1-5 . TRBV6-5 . CASSLRENQPQHF TGTGCCAGCAGCCTAAGGGAGAATCAGCCCCAGCATTTT
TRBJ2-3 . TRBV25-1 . CASSTPGGQGGNTQYF TGTGCCAGCAGTACCCCCGGGGGGCAGGGAGGAAATACGCAGTATTTT
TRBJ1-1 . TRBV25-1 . CASSDSGPGTEAFF TGTGCCAGCAGTGACTCGGGCCCGGGGACTGAAGCTTTCTTT
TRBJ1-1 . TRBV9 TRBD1 CASSAQTGDTEAFF TGTGCCAGCAGCGCCCAGACAGGGGATACTGAAGCTTTCTTT
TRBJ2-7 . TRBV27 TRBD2 CASSYGTSFYEQYF TGTGCCAGCAGCTACGGGACTAGTTTCTACGAGCAGTACTTC
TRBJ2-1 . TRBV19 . CAIGGLDSSYNEQFF TGTGCCATTGGGGGACTCGATAGCTCCTACAATGAGCAGTTCTTC
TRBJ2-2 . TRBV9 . CASSPRVAGELFF TGTGCCAGCAGCCCACGGGTTGCCGGGGAGCTGTTTTTT
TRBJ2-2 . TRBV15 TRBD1 CATSSRTGEIGELFF TGTGCCACCAGCTCCCGGACAGGGGAAATCGGGGAGCTGTTTTTT
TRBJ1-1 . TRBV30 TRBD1 CAWSVPDRAHTEAFF TGTGCCTGGAGTGTCCCAGACAGGGCCCACACTGAAGCTTTCTTT
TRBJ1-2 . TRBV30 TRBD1 CAWSVGQGKARYGYTF TGTGCCTGGAGTGTCGGACAGGGGAAGGCTAGGTATGGCTACACCTTC
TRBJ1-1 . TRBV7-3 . CASSTGSGFTEAFF TGTGCCAGCTCCACGGGATCGGGATTCACTGAAGCTTTCTTT
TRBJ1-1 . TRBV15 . CATSREGHIGEAFF TGTGCCACCAGCAGAGAGGGCCACATCGGTGAAGCTTTCTTT
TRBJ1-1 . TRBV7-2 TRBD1 CASSSRQGIAEAFF TGTGCCAGCAGCTCCCGACAGGGGATCGCTGAAGCTTTCTTT
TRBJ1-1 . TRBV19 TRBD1 CASSYRWTGGNTEAFF TGTGCCAGTAGTTACCGTTGGACAGGGGGGAACACTGAAGCTTTCTTT
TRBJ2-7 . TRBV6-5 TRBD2 CASSFSTSGRVHEQYF TGTGCCAGCAGTTTTTCGACTAGCGGGAGGGTCCACGAGCAGTACTTC
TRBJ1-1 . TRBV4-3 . CASSQDRTIHTEAFF TGCGCCAGCAGCCAAGACCGGACAATTCACACTGAAGCTTTCTTT
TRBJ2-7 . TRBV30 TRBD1 CAWSTGQGVYEQYF TGTGCCTGGAGCACGGGACAGGGGGTATACGAGCAGTACTTC
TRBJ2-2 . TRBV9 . CASSAQGTGELFF TGTGCCAGCAGCGCACAGGGAACCGGGGAGCTGTTTTTT
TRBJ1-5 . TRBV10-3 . CALNNQPQHF TGTGCCCTAAATAATCAGCCCCAGCATTTT
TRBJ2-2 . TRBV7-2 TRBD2 CASKPSGVNTGELFF TGTGCCAGCAAACCGAGCGGGGTGAACACCGGGGAGCTGTTTTTT
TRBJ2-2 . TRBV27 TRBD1 CASTMTGYYTGELFF TGTGCCAGCACCATGACAGGGTATTACACCGGGGAGCTGTTTTTT
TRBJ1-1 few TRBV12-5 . CASGPARALNTEAFF TGTGCTAGTGGGCCGGCCAGGGCCCTGAACACTGAAGCTTTCTTT
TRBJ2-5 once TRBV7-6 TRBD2 CASSRPSAGLETQYF TGTGCCAGCAGCCGACCCTCAGCGGGACTAGAGACCCAGTACTTC
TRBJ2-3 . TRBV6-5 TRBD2 CASSRAGGRDTQYF TGTGCCAGCAGTCGAGCGGGGGGGCGGGATACGCAGTATTTT
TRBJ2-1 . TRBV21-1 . CASSKGNSGSHPYNEQFF TGTGCCAGCAGCAAGGGTAATAGCGGGAGTCACCCCTACAATGAGCAGTTCTTC
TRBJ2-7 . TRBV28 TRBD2 CASSLKIAGLAGPWEYEQYF TGTGCCAGCAGTTTAAAGATTGCGGGACTAGCGGGACCGTGGGAATACGAGCAGTACTTC
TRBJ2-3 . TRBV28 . CASSSPPADTQYF TGTGCCAGCAGTTCCCCCCCCGCAGATACGCAGTATTTT
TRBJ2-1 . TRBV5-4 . CASSPTQRLSYNEQFF TGTGCCAGCAGCCCTACGCAGCGGCTCTCCTACAATGAGCAGTTCTTC
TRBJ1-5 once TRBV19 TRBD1 CASSTSGGNQPQHF TGTGCCAGTAGTACTTCAGGGGGTAATCAGCCCCAGCATTTT
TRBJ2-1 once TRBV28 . CASSPSRESYNEQFF TGTGCCAGCAGCCCGAGCCGGGAGTCCTACAATGAGCAGTTCTTC
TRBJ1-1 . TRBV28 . CASSSTGQAFF TGTGCCAGCAGTTCGACAGGTCAGGCTTTCTTT
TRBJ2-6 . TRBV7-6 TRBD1 CASSLGGGTGSSGANVLTF TGTGCCAGCAGCTTAGGGGGAGGGACAGGGAGCTCTGGGGCCAACGTCCTGACTTTC
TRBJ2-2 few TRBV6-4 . CASVIRDIGPNTGELFF TGTGCCAGCGTAATACGGGACATTGGACCGAACACCGGGGAGCTGTTTTTT